Listed here are 18 T cell receptor beta chains from one sample, sequenced in a study of T-cell reconstitution after alpha-beta-depleted transplantation in children listed by TCRdb under 2016. Library creation used PCR. The reads were generated on an Illumina HiSeq 2500. TCR libraries were prepared with molecular barcoding, using unique molecular identifiers to normalize TCRbeta repertoire quantification. TCRdb reran the public reads through fastp at Q25 and MiXCR, keeping productive beta chains. Each entry is one CDR3 protein sequence, shown with its most common DNA and genes. The sample profile shows around 200,000 distinct CDR3 sequences; approximately 10% of them were found once. About 28% of the sample goes to the ten largest clones. In light of the paper, this sample's treatment or condition label describes: allogeneic hematopoietic cell transplantation with graft depleted of TCRalphabeta T cells and CD19 B cells.

This material consisted of PBMCs, taken before TCRalphabeta/CD19-depleted stem cell transplant. These receptors all come from a child under three years old with acute myeloid leukemia, due to receive a stem cell transplant.

The table lists this clonotype with many counts. CDR3 protein: CASSLDLGGGYGYTF. In DNA, the CDR3 is TGTGCCAGCAGCCTAGACCTTGGAGGTGGCTATGGCTACACCTTC. J is TRBJ1-2 and V is TRBV7-8, with D unresolved. This CDR3 comprises 15 residues. Germline V lookup: CDR1 SGHVS, CDR2 FQNEAQ. The ends were cut back, 5 bases at V and 4 bases at J, with 17 bases in the middle. Together with reference TRBV7-8 and TRBJ1-2, the CDR3 gives the full variable domain: GAGVSQSPRYKVAKRGQDVALRCDPISGHVSLFWYQQALGQGPEFLTYFQNEAQLDKSGLPSDRFFAERPEGSVSTLKIQRTQQEDSAVYLCASSLDLGGGYGYTFGSGTRLTVV.

The genes are TRBV7-2 and TRBJ2-2, with D possibly being TRBD2 (5 bases). Germline CDR1 reads SGHTA; CDR2 reads FQGNSA. The V gene lost 6 bases and the J gene lost 6 bases, with 14 bases spanning the gap. The CDR3 extends over 14 amino acids. In nucleotides, the CDR3 is TGTGCCAGCAGTACAGAGAGGGCCTCCGGGGAGCTGTTTTTT. Translation: CASSTERASGELFF.

This clonotype was counted ten times or more. The chain is built from TRBV9 and TRBJ2-1; TRBD2 matches at 14 bases. The CDR3 runs to 16 residues. CDR1 SGDLS and CDR2 YYNGEE come from the germline V gene. V lost 3 bases, J lost 6 bases, and 5 bases stayed unmatched. Here the CDR3 reads CASSGRTSGRTNEQFF. The CDR3 DNA sequence: TGTGCCAGCAGCGGACGGACTAGCGGGAGGACCAATGAGCAGTTCTTC. Complete variable domain (other parts from reference TRBV9 and TRBJ2-1): DSGVTQTPKHLITATGQRVTLRCSPRSGDLSVYWYQQSLDQGLQFLIQYYNGEERAKGNILERFSAQQFPDLHSELNLSSLELGDSALYFCASSGRTSGRTNEQFFGPGTRLTVL.

Many counts were recorded for this clonotype. The J gene is TRBJ2-3, the V gene TRBV20-1; D might be TRBD1 or TRBD2, each matching 5 bases. Trimming took 0 bases from V and 7 from J, leaving 17 bases between them. Germline V gene sequence: CDR1 DFQATT, CDR2 SNEGSKA (reference sequence). The CDR3 spans 15 residues. CDR3 coding DNA: TGCAGTGCTAGAGATCTACCGAGGGGTAGGAATACGCAGTATTTT. Its translation is CSARDLPRGRNTQYF.

In this sample, this clonotype turned up many times. V usage is TRBV7-9 and J usage is TRBJ1-4; possible D gene TRBD1, 5 bases. The CDR3 is made up of 14 amino acids. In germline, CDR1 is SEHNR, CDR2 FQNEAQ (reference sequence). V was cut by 5 bases and J by 4 bases, with 11 bases left in between. CDR3 DNA sequence: TGTGCCAGCAGCATGGGGGGGTTTAATGAAAAACTGTTTTTT. Translation gives CASSMGGFNEKLFF. The whole variable domain, filled in from reference TRBV7-9 and TRBJ1-4, reads DTGVSQNPRHKITKRGQNVTFRCDPISEHNRLYWYRQTLGQGPEFLTYFQNEAQLEKSRLLSDRFSAERPKGSFSTLEIQRTEQGDSAMYLCASSMGGFNEKLFFGSGTQLSVL.

This clonotype was seen ten or more times. This sequence joins TRBV19 and TRBJ2-2; the D gene is possibly TRBD1 (6 bases). Germline CDR1 is LNHDA and CDR2 is SQIVND (reference sequence). The CDR3 loop spans 14 amino acids. Trimming shortened V by 7 bases and J by 6 bases, and 15 bases separated the two germline ends. This CDR3 reads CASTHTTGPGELFF. For the CDR3, the DNA is TGTGCCAGTACCCATACGACAGGTCCCGGGGAGCTGTTTTTT.

Many counts were recorded for this clonotype. The CDR3 DNA reads as TGTGCCAGCAGTTTATGGGCCACAGATACGCAGTATTTT. This sequence encodes CASSLWATDTQYF. V is TRBV6-6 and J is TRBJ2-3; D uncertain. Per the germline V gene, CDR1 is MNHNY and CDR2 is SVGAGI (reference sequence). Trimming removed 4 bases at V and 2 bases at J, with 7 bases between. There are 13 residues in the CDR3.

In this sample, this clonotype turned up many times. This rearrangement joins TRBV5-4 to TRBJ2-1, with D perhaps TRBD1 or TRBD2 (5 bases each). CDR3 length equals 15 residues. The V end lost 0 bases, the J end lost 8 bases, and 15 bases lay between the germline ends. Germline-derived CDR1 and CDR2 are SGHNT and YYREEE (reference sequence). The CDR3 DNA is TGTGCCAGCAGCTTGGGTAGTTTGGGGGTTGATGAGCAGTTCTTC. This sequence encodes CASSLGSLGVDEQFF.

This clonotype was detected many times. The genes are TRBV11-2 and TRBJ2-7, with 7 bases lining up with TRBD1. This CDR3 has 16 residues. The V and J ends lost 2 bases and 9 bases, in that order; junction bases with no gene match: 16. Germline CDR1 SGHAT, CDR2 FQNNGV. The CDR3: CASSLYLHTGAWGQYF. The CDR3 DNA follows: TGTGCCAGCAGCTTATATCTGCACACAGGGGCCTGGGGGCAGTACTTC.

This clonotype was recorded at least ten times. The chain uses TRBV29-1 and TRBJ1-1; D is ambiguous. Deletions cut 4 bases from V and 6 bases from J, with 9 bases between. In germline, CDR1 is SQVTM, CDR2 ANQGSEA. The CDR3 is made up of 11 amino acids. CDR3 nucleotides: TGCAGCGTTGGGGAGGGTGCTGAAGCTTTCTTT. Protein sequence: CSVGEGAEAFF.

This clonotype occurred many times. The chain has TRBV19 and TRBJ1-3; D might be TRBD1 (6 bases). This CDR3 region has 15 residues. V gave up 3 bases and J gave up 2 bases, with 11 bases separating them. Germline-derived CDR1 and CDR2 are LNHDA and SQIVND (reference sequence). CDR3 DNA: TGTGCCAGTAGTATGAAGTCAGGGGCTGGAAACACCATATATTTT. This sequence encodes CASSMKSGAGNTIYF.

This clonotype was counted many times. The chain is built from TRBV7-2 and TRBJ2-1; 8 nucleotides agree with TRBD2. Germline CDR1 is SGHTA and CDR2 is FQGNSA. V lost 2 bases and J lost 6; bases outside the gene matches: 3. CDR3 length equals 14 residues. The CDR3 region is CASSLSGGPNEQFF. The CDR3 DNA follows: TGTGCCAGCAGCTTATCGGGAGGGCCCAATGAGCAGTTCTTC. Together with reference TRBV7-2 and TRBJ2-1, the CDR3 gives the full variable domain: GAGVSQSPSNKVTEKGKDVELRCDPISGHTALYWYRQSLGQGLEFLIYFQGNSAPDKSGLPSDRFSAERTGGSVSTLTIQRTQQEDSAVYLCASSLSGGPNEQFFGPGTRLTVL.

This clonotype showed up many times. V is TRBV24-1 and J is TRBJ2-3; 11 bases match TRBD2. J gave up 5 bases and V 6 bases, and 3 bases lay outside the gene matches. The CDR3 runs to 14 residues. Germline values: CDR1 KGHDR, CDR2 SFDVKD. CDR3 nucleotide sequence: TGTGCCACCAGTCTAGCGGGAGGAGGAGATACGCAGTATTTT. This sequence encodes CATSLAGGGDTQYF.

This chain uses TRBV3-1 with TRBJ1-2; 8 bases agree with TRBD1. The germline gives CDR1 LGHDT, CDR2 YNNKEL (reference sequence). Trimming cost V 4 bases and J 10 bases; bases outside gene matches: 11. CDR3 length: 14 residues. CDR3 DNA sequence: TGTGCCAGCAGCCTGCGACAGGGGAGAGACGTCTACACCTTC. Translated: CASSLRQGRDVYTF.

There are many counts of this clonotype. CDR3 amino acids: CSASSSPYEQYF. Written as DNA, the CDR3 is TGCAGTGCTAGCAGCAGTCCCTACGAGCAGTACTTC. The chain uses TRBV20-1 and TRBJ2-7; D is undetermined. Trimming removed 3 bases from V and 2 bases from J, with 8 bases in between. The germline gives CDR1 DFQATT, CDR2 SNEGSKA (reference sequence). The CDR3 loop spans 12 amino acids.

This clonotype was counted ten times or more. The DNA of the CDR3 is TGCAGTGCTAGAGATCTGGGAGCGGGAGGCTCCACCGCCTACAATGAGCAGTTCTTC. Protein sequence: CSARDLGAGGSTAYNEQFF. This chain joins TRBV20-1 and TRBJ2-1, with TRBD2 matching 9 bases. The CDR3 loop spans 19 amino acids. Trimming cost V 0 bases and J 2 bases; bases outside gene matches: 14. Germline values: CDR1 DFQATT, CDR2 SNEGSKA (reference sequence).

Remarks on this clonotype: The junction departs from germline at one end; a sequencing error may be responsible. The chain couples TRBV6-1 to TRBJ2-5; TRBD1 agrees at 7 bases. Germline V CDR1 and CDR2: MNHNS, SASEGT. The CDR3 contains 15 residues. This CDR3 is CASSGQTGNQETQYF. The CDR3 nucleotides are TGTGCCAGCAGTGGCCAGACAGGGAACCAGGAGACCCAGTACTTC.

This clonotype came up many times. The chain combines TRBV18 with TRBJ2-5; D is possibly TRBD1 (5 bases). Germline V CDR1 and CDR2: KGHSH, LQKENI. The CDR3 sequence is 17 residues long. The V and J ends lost 2 bases and 0 bases respectively, with 16 bases between them. In DNA, the CDR3 is TGTGCCAGCTCACCAGCAGGGTGGCCTAATAACCAAGAGACCCAGTACTTC. Its translation is CASSPAGWPNNQETQYF. The entire variable domain, with the rest obtained from reference TRBV18 and TRBJ2-5, is as follows: NAGVMQNPRHLVRRRGQEARLRCSPMKGHSHVYWYRQLPEEGLKFMVYLQKENIIDESGMPKERFSAEFPKEGPSILRIQQVVRGDSAAYFCASSPAGWPNNQETQYFGPGTRLLVL.